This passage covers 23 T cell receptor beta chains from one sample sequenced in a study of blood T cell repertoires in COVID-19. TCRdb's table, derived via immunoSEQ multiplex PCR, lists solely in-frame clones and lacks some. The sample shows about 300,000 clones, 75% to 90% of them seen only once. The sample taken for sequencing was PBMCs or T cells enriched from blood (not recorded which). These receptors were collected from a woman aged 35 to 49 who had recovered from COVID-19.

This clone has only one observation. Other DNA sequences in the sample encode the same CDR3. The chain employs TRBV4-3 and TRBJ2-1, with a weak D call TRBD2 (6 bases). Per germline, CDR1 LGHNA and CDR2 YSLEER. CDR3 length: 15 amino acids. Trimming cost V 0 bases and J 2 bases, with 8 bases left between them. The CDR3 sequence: CASSQELAAYNEQFF. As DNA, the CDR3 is TGCGCCAGCAGCCAAGAACTAGCTGCCTACAATGAGCAGTTCTTC.

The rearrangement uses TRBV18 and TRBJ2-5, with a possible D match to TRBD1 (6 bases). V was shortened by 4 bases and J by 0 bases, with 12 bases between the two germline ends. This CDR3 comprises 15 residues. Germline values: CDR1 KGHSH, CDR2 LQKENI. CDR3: CASSRNRDNQETQYF. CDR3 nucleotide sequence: TGTGCCAGCTCACGGAACCGGGACAACCAAGAGACCCAGTACTTC.

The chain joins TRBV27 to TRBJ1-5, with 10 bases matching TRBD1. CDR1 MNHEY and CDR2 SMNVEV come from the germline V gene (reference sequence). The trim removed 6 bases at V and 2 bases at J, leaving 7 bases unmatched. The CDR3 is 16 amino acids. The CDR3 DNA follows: TGTGCCAGCAGAGGTTTCGGGACAGGGGGCAATCAGCCCCAGCATTTT. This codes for CASRGFGTGGNQPQHF.

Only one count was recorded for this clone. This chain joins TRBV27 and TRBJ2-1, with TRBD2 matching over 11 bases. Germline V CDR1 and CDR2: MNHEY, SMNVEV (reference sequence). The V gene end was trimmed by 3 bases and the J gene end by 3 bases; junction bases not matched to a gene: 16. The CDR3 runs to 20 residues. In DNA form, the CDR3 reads TGTGCCAGCAGTTTGCACTCGGTGATTAGCGGGAGGGCCGTCTACAATGAGCAGTTCTTC. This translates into CASSLHSVISGRAVYNEQFF.

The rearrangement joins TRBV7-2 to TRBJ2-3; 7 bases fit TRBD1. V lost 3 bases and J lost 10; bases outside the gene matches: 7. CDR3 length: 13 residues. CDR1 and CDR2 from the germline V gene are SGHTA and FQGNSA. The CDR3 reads CASSLGTVWAQYF. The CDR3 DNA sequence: TGTGCCAGCAGCTTGGGGACAGTTTGGGCGCAGTATTTT. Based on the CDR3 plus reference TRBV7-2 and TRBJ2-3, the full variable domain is GAGVSQSPSNKVTEKGKDVELRCDPISGHTALYWYRQSLGQGLEFLIYFQGNSAPDKSGLPSDRFSAERTGGSVSTLTIQRTQQEDSAVYLCASSLGTVWAQYFGPGTRLTVL.

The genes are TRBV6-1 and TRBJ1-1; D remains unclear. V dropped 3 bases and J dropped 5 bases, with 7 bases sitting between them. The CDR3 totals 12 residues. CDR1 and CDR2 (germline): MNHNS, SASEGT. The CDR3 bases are TGTGCCAGCAGTGATCCGTTGACTGAAGCTTTCTTT. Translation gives CASSDPLTEAFF.

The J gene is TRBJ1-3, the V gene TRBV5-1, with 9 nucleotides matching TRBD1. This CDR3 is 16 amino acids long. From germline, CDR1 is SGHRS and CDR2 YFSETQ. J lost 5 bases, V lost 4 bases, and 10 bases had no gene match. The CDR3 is CASSPDGTGSRNTIYF. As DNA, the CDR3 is TGCGCCAGCAGCCCGGACGGGACAGGGTCGAGAAACACCATATATTTT.

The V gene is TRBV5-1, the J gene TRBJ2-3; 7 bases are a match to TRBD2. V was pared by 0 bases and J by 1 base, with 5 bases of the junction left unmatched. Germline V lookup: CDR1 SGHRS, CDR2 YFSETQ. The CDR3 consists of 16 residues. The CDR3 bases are TGCGCCAGCAGCTTGGATGGCGGACTAGGCACAGATACGCAGTATTTT. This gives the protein CASSLDGGLGTDTQYF.

CDR3 sequence: CASSALSGRAAQYF. CDR3 DNA: TGTGCCAGCAGTGCTCTGAGCGGGAGAGCTGCCCAGTACTTC. The V call is TRBV27, the J call TRBJ2-7; 8 bases line up with TRBD2. The V gene's germline CDR1 is MNHEY and CDR2 SMNVEV (reference sequence). The V segment lost 5 bases and the J segment 10 bases; nucleotides outside the gene matches: 13. The CDR3 runs to 14 residues.

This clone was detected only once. The CDR3 sequence is CASSDRGRIGQFF. The CDR3 coding sequence is TGTGCCAGCAGTGACAGGGGGCGGATTGGGCAGTTCTTC. The chain is built from TRBV6-2 or TRBV6-3 and TRBJ2-1; 10 nucleotides match TRBD1. The CDR3 is 13 amino acids. CDR1 is MNHEY, CDR2 SVGEGT, per germline. The ends lost 5 bases at V and 12 bases at J; junction bases unmatched: 7.

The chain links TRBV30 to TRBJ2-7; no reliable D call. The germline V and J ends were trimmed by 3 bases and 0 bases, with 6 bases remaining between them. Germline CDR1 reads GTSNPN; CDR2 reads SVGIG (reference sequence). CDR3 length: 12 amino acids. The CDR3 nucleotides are TGTGCCTGGAGCAGGTTCTCCTACGAGCAGTACTTC. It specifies CAWSRFSYEQYF.

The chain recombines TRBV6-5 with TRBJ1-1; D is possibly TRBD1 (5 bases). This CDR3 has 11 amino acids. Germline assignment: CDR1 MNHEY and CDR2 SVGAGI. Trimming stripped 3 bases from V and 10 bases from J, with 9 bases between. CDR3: CASSYGGRAFF. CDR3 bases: TGTGCCAGCAGTTATGGGGGGAGAGCTTTCTTT.

CDR3 DNA sequence: TGTGCCAGCAGCTTCGGGACAGGGGGCTCCAATGAGCAGTTCTTC. The encoded protein is CASSFGTGGSNEQFF. This chain connects TRBV11-3 to TRBJ2-1; 12 positions match TRBD1. CDR1 is SGHNT, CDR2 YENEEA, per germline. This CDR3 spans 15 amino acids. V was clipped by 3 bases and J by 6 bases; unmatched bases: 3. The whole variable domain, remainder taken from reference TRBV11-3 and TRBJ2-1, is EAGVVQSPRYKIIEKKQPVAFWCNPISGHNTLYWYLQNLGQGPELLIRYENEEAVDDSQLPKDRFSAERLKGVDSTLKIQPAELGDSAVYLCASSFGTGGSNEQFFGPGTRLTVL.

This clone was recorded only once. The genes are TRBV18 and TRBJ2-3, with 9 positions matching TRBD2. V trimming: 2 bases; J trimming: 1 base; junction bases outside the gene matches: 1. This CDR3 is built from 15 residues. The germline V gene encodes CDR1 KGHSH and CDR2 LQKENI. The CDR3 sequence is CASSPRTSGTDTQYF. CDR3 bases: TGTGCCAGCTCACCAAGGACTAGCGGCACAGATACGCAGTATTTT.

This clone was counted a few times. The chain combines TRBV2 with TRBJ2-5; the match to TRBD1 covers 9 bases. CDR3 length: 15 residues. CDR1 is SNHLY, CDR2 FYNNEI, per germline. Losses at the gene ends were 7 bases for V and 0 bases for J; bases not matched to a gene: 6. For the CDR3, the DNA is TGTGCCAGCACCAACGACAGGGGGTACCAAGAGACCCAGTACTTC. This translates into CASTNDRGYQETQYF.

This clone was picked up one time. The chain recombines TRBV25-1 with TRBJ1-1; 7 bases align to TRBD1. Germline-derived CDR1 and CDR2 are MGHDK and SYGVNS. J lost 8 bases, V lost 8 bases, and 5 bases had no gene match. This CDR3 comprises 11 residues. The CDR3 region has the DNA TGTGCCAGCGGAACAGGGGCGGAAGCTTTCTTT. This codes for CASGTGAEAFF.

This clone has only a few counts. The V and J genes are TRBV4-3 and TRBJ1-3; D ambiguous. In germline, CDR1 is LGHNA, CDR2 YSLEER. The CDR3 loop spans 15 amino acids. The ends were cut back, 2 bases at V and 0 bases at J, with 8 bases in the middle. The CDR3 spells CASSQILVSGNTIYF. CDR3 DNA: TGCGCCAGCAGCCAAATTTTAGTCTCTGGAAACACCATATATTTT.

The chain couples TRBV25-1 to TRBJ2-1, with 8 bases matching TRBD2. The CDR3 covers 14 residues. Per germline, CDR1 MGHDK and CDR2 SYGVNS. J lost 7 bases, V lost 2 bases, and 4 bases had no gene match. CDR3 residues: CASSEVSGSNEQFF. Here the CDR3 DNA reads TGTGCCAGCAGTGAAGTGAGCGGGAGTAATGAGCAGTTCTTC.

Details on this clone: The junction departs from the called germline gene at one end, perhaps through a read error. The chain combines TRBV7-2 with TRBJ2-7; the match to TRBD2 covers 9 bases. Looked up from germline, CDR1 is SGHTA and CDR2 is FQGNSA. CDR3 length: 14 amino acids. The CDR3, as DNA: TGTGCCAGCAGCTTAGCTGGGGTAGCGGGAGCCTTCTCCTTC. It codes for CASSLAGVAGAFSF.

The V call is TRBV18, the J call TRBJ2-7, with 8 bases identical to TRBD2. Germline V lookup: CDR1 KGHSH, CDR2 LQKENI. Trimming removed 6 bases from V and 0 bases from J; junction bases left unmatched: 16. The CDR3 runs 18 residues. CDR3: CASSTTGSSGPNSYEQYF. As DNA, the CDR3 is TGTGCCAGCTCCACCACGGGTTCTAGCGGGCCCAACTCCTACGAGCAGTACTTC.

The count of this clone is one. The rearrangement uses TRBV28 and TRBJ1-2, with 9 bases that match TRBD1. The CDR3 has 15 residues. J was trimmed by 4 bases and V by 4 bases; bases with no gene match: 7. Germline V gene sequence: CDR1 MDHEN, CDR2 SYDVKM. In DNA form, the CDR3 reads TGTGCCAGCAGTTCCGGGACAGGGTATACCTATGGCTACACCTTC. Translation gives CASSSGTGYTYGYTF.

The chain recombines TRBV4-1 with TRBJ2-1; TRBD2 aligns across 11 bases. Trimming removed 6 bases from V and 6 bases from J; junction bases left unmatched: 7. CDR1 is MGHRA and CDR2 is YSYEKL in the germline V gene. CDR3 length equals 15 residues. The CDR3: CASSYSGGASNEQFF. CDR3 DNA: TGCGCCAGCAGTTATAGCGGGGGGGCCTCCAATGAGCAGTTCTTC.

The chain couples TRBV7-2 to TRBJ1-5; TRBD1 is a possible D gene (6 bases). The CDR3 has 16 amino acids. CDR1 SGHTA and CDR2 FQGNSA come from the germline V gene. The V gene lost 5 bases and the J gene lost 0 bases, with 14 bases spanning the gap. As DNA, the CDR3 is TGTGCCAGCAGCGCCCCGGGACACTATAGCAATCAGCCCCAGCATTTT. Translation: CASSAPGHYSNQPQHF. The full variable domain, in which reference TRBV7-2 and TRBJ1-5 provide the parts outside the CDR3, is GAGVSQSPSNKVTEKGKDVELRCDPISGHTALYWYRQSLGQGLEFLIYFQGNSAPDKSGLPSDRFSAERTGGSVSTLTIQRTQQEDSAVYLCASSAPGHYSNQPQHFGDGTRLSIL.